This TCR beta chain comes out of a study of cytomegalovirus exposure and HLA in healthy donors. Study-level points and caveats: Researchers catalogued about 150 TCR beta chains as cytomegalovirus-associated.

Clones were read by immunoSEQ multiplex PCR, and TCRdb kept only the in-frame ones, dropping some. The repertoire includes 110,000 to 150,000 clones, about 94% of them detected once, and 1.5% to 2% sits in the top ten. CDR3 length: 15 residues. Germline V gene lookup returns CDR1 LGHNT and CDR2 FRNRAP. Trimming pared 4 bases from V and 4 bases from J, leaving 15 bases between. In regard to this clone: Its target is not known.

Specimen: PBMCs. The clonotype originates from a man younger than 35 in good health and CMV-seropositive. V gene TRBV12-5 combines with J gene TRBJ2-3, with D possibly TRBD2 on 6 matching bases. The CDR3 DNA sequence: TGTGCTAGTGGTTATGGCGGGGAAACTTCAGATACGCAGTATTTT. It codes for CASGYGGETSDTQYF.